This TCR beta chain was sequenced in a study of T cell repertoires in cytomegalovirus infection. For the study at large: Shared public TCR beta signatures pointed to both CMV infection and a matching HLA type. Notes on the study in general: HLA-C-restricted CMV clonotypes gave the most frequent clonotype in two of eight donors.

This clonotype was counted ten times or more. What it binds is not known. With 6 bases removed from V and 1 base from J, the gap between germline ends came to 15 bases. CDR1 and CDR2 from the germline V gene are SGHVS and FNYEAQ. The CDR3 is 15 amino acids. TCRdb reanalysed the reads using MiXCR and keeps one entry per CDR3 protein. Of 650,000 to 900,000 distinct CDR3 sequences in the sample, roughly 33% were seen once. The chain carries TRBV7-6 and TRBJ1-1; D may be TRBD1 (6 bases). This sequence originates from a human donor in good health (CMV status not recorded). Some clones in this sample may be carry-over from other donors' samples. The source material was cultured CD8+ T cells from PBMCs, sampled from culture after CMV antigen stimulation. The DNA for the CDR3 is TGTGCCAGCAGTCCAAGCAGGGGAAAGAACACTGAAGCTTTCTTT. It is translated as CASSPSRGKNTEAFF.